This T cell receptor (beta chain) was found in a study of blood T cells in healthy people across ages. V gave up 6 bases and J gave up 6 bases, with 11 bases separating them. The CDR3 loop spans 12 amino acids. This clonotype was recorded once. This may stem from a read error, because a much larger clone lies one nucleotide away. It was with a sample-barcoded 5' primer and a J-beta primer mix that a second PCR of roughly 7 to 11 cycles was run. In TCRdb, the 5' RACE reads were re-called with MiXCR into one record per CDR3 protein. In the table there are fewer than 950,000 distinct CDR3 sequences, under 40% of which are singletons.

The origin of this receptor is a man younger than 35 in good health. Input material: blood. This sequence joins TRBV12-3 or TRBV12-4 and TRBJ1-2; perhaps TRBD1 as D (5 bases). The CDR3 DNA sequence: TGTGCCAGCAGGGAGGGGAACGATGGCTACACCTTC. Encoded protein: CASREGNDGYTF.